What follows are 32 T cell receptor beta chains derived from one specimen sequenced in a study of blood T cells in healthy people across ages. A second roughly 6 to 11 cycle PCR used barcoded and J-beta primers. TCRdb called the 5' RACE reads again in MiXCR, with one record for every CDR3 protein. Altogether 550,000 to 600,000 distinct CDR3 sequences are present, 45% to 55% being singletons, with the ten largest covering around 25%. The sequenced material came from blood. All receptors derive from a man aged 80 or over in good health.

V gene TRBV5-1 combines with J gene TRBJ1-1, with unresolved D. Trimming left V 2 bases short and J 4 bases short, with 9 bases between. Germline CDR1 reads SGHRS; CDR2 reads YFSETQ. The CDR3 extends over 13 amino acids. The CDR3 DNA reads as TGCGCCAGCAGCTTCGAGGGAGGCACTGAAGCTTTCTTT. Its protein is CASSFEGGTEAFF.

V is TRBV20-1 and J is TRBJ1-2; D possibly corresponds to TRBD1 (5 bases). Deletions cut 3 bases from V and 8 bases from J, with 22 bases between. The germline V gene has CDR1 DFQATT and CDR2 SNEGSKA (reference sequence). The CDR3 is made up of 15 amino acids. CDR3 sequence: CSARAPGGRVRGYTF. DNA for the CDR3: TGCAGTGCTAGGGCCCCCGGAGGCAGGGTAAGGGGCTACACCTTC.

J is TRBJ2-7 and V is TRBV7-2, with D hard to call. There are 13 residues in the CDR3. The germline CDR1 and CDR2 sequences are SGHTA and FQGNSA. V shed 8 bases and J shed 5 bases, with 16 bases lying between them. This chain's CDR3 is CASGSIYPDEQYF. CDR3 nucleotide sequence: TGTGCCAGCGGCTCCATCTATCCTGACGAGCAGTACTTC.

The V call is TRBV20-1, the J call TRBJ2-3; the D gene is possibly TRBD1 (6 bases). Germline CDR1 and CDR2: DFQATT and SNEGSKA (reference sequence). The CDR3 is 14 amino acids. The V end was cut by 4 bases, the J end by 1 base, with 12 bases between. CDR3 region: CSATGERRTDTQYF. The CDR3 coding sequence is TGCAGTGCTACAGGGGAGCGGCGCACAGATACGCAGTATTTT.

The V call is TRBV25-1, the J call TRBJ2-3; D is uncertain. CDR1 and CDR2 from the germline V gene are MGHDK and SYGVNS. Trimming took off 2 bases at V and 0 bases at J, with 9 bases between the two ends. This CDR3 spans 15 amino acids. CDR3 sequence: CASSESRSSTDTQYF. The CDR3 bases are TGTGCCAGCAGTGAAAGTCGTTCGAGCACAGATACGCAGTATTTT.

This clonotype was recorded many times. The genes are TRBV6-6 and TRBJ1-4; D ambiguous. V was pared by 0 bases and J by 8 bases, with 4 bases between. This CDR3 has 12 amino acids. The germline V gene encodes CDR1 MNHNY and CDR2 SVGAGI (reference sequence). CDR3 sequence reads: CASSYSTEKLFF. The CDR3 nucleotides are TGTGCCAGCAGTTACTCGACCGAAAAACTGTTTTTT.

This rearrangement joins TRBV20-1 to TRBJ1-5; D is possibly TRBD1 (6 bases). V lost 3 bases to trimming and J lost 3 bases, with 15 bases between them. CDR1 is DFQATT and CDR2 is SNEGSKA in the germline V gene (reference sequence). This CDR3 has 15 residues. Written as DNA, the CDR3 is TGCAGTGCTAGCCGGGCACAGGGAAACAATCAGCCCCAGCATTTT. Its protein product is CSASRAQGNNQPQHF.

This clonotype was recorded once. The chain's CDR3 is CASSLLGSGSYNEQFF. The CDR3 nucleotides are TGTGCCAGCAGTTTACTCGGTAGCGGCTCCTACAATGAGCAGTTCTTC. J is TRBJ2-1 and V is TRBV27; tentative D call: TRBD2 (6 bases). CDR3 size: 16 residues. CDR1 and CDR2 from the germline V gene are MNHEY and SMNVEV (reference sequence). V gave up 2 bases and J gave up 0 bases, with 11 bases separating them.

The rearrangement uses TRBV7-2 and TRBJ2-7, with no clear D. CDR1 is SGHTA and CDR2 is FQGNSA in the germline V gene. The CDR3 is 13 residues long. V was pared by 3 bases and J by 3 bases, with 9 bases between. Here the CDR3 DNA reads TGTGCCAGCAGCTTGCAGTCATTCTACGAGCAGTACTTC. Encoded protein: CASSLQSFYEQYF.

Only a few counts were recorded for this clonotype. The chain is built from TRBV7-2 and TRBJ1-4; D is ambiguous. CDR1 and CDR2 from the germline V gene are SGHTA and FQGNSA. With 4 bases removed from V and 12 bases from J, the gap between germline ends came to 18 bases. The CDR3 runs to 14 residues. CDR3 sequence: CASSSRRDQRELFF. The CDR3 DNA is TGTGCCAGCAGCTCACGACGGGATCAAAGGGAACTGTTTTTT.

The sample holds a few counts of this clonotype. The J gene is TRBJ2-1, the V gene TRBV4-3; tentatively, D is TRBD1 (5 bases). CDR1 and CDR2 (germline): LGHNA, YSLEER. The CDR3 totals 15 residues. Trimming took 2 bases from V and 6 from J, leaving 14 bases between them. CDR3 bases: TGCGCCAGCAGCCAACTCTTCGAGCAGGGCAATGAGCAGTTCTTC. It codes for CASSQLFEQGNEQFF.

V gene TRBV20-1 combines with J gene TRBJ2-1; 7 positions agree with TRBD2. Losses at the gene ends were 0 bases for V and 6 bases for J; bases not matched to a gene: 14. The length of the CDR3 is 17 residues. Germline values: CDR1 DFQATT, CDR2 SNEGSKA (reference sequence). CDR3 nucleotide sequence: TGCAGTGCTAGAGATGAATCTTTGGCGGGAGTTCGCAATGAGCAGTTCTTC. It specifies CSARDESLAGVRNEQFF.

CDR3 amino acids: CSARAHRGRNTEAFF. The CDR3 nucleotides are TGCAGTGCTAGAGCCCACCGCGGCCGGAACACTGAAGCTTTCTTT. V and J are TRBV20-1 and TRBJ1-1; no clear D. Germline V gene lookup returns CDR1 DFQATT and CDR2 SNEGSKA (reference sequence). The germline V and J ends were trimmed by 1 base and 1 base, with 13 bases remaining between them. This CDR3 has 15 amino acids.

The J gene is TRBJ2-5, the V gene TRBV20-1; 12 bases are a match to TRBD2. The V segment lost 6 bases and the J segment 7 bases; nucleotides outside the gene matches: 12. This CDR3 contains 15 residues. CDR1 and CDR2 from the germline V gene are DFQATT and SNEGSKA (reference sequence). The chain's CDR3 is CSAPWTSGAESTQYF. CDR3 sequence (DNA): TGCAGTGCGCCATGGACTAGCGGGGCTGAGTCGACCCAGTACTTC.

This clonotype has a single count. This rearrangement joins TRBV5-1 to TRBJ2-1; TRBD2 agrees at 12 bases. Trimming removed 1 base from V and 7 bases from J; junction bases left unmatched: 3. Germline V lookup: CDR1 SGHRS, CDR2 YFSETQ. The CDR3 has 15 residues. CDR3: CASSLITSGGNEQFF. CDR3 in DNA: TGCGCCAGCAGCTTGATTACTAGCGGGGGGAATGAGCAGTTCTTC.

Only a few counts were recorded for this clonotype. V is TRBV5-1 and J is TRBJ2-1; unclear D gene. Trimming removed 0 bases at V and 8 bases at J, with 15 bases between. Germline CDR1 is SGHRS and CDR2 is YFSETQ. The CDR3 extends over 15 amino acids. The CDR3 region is CASSLGTLVGDEQFF. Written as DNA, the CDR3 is TGCGCCAGCAGCTTGGGGACCTTAGTTGGGGATGAGCAGTTCTTC. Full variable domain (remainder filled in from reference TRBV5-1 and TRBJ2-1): KAGVTQTPRYLIKTRGQQVTLSCSPISGHRSVSWYQQTPGQGLQFLFEYFSETQRNKGNFPGRFSGRQFSNSRSEMNVSTLELGDSALYLCASSLGTLVGDEQFFGPGTRLTVL.

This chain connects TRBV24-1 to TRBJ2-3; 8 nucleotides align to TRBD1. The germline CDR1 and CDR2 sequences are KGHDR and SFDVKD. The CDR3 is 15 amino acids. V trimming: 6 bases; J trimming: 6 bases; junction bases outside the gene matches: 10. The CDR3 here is CATSREQGAGDTQYF. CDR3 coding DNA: TGTGCCACCAGTCGGGAGCAGGGGGCCGGGGATACGCAGTATTTT.

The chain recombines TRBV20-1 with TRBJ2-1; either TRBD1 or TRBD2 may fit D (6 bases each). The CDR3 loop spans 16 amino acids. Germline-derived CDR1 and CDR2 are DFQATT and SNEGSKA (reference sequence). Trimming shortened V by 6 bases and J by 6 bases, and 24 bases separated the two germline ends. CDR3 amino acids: CSAEHWGGRGANEQFF. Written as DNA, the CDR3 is TGCAGTGCAGAACACTGGGGAGGAAGGGGGGCCAATGAGCAGTTCTTC.

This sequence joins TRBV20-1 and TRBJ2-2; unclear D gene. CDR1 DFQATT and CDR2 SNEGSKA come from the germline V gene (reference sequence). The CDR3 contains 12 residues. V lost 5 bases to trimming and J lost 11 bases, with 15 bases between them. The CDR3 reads CSAQEIGRELFF. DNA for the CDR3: TGCAGTGCTCAAGAAATTGGACGCGAGCTGTTTTTT.

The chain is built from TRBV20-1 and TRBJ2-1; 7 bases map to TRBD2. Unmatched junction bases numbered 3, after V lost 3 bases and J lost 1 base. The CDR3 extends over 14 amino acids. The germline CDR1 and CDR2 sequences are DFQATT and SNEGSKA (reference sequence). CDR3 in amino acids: CSASGRKSYNEQFF. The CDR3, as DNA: TGCAGTGCTAGCGGGAGGAAATCCTACAATGAGCAGTTCTTC.

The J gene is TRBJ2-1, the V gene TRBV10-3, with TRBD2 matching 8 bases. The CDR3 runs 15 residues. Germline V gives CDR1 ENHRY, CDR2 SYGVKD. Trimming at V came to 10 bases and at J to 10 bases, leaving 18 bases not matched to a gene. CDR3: CATEVHAGGLGEQFF. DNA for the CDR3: TGTGCCACGGAAGTTCACGCGGGGGGCCTGGGGGAGCAGTTCTTC.

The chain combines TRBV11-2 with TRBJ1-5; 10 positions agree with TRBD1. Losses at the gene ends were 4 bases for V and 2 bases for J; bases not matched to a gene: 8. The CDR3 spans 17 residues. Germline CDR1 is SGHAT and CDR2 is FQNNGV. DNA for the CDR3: TGTGCCAGCAGCTCAACCGGACAGGGGGGACGCAATCAGCCCCAGCATTTT. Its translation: CASSSTGQGGRNQPQHF. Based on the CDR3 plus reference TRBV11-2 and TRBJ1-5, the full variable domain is EAGVAQSPRYKIIEKRQSVAFWCNPISGHATLYWYQQILGQGPKLLIQFQNNGVVDDSQLPKDRFSAERLKGVDSTLKIQPAKLEDSAVYLCASSSTGQGGRNQPQHFGDGTRLSIL.

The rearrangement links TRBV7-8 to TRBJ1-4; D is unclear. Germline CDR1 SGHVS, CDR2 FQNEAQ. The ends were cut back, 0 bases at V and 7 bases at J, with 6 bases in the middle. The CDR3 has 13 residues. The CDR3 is CASSLAPIEKLFF. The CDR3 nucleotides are TGTGCCAGCAGCTTAGCCCCAATTGAAAAACTGTTTTTT.

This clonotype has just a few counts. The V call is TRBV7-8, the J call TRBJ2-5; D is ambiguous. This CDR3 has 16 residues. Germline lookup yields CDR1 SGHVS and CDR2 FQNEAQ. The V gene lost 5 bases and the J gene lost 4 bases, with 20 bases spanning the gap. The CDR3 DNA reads TGTGCCAGCAGCCCAACGCGTGCGTCGGCCACAGAGACCCAGTACTTC. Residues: CASSPTRASATETQYF. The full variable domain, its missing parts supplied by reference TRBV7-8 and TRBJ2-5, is GAGVSQSPRYKVAKRGQDVALRCDPISGHVSLFWYQQALGQGPEFLTYFQNEAQLDKSGLPSDRFFAERPEGSVSTLKIQRTQQEDSAVYLCASSPTRASATETQYFGPGTRLLVL.

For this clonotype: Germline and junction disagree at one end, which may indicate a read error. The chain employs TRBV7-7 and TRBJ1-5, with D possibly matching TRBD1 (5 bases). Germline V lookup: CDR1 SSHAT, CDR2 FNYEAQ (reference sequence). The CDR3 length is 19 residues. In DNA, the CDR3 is TGTGCTAGCAGCTTATGGGACCCCGGACACTTACTTGGGAATCAGCCCCAGCATTTT. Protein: CASSLWDPGHLLGNQPQHF.

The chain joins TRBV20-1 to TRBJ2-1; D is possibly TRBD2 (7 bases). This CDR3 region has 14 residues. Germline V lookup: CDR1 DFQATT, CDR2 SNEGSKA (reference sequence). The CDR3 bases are TGCAGCCCAAAGGGGGGGGGCCTTTACAATGAGCAGTTCTTC. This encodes CSPKGGGLYNEQFF.

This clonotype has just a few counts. CDR3 nucleotide sequence: TGTGCCAGCAGCTTGAGAGAGGGGACGAGTGAAGCTTTCTTT. Translating it yields CASSLREGTSEAFF. This chain joins TRBV7-9 and TRBJ1-1; a possible D gene is TRBD1 (5 bases). The V end was cut by 3 bases, the J end by 7 bases, with 15 bases between. The CDR3 extends over 14 amino acids. Germline-derived CDR1 and CDR2 are SEHNR and FQNEAQ (reference sequence).

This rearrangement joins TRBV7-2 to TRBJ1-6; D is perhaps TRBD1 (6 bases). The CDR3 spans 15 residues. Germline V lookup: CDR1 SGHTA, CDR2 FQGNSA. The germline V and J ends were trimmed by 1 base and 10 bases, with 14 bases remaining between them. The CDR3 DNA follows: TGTGCCAGCAGCTTAGTGACAGGTGGTAACTCACCCCTCCACTTT. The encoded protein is CASSLVTGGNSPLHF.

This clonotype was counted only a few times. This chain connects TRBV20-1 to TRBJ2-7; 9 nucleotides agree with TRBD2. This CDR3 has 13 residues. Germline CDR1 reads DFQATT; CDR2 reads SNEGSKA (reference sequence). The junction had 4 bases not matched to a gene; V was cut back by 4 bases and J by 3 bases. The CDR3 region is CSATQLAGYEQYF. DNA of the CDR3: TGCAGTGCTACACAACTAGCGGGCTACGAGCAGTACTTC.

The chain's CDR3 is CASSQDRGTATNEKLFF. In nucleotides, the CDR3 is TGTGCCAGCAGCCAAGATCGCGGGACGGCAACTAATGAAAAACTGTTTTTT. The rearrangement uses TRBV3-1 and TRBJ1-4, with a weak D call TRBD1 (5 bases). Germline lookup yields CDR1 LGHDT and CDR2 YNNKEL (reference sequence). The CDR3 has 17 residues. The V end lost 0 bases, the J end lost 0 bases, and 11 bases lay between the germline ends.

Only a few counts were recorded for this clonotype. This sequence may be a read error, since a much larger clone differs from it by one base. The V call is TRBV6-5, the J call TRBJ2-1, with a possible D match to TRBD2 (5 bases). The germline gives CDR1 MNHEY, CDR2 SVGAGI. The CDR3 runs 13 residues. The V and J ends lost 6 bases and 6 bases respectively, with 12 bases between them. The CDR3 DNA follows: TGTGCCAGCAGGCTAAGCCGGGGCAATGAGCAGTTCTTC. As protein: CASRLSRGNEQFF.

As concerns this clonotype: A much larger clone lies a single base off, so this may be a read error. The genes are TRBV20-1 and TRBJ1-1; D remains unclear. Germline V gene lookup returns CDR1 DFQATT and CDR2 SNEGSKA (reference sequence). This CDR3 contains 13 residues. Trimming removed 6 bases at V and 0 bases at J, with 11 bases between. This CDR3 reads CSASDPLNTEAFF. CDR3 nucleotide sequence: TGCAGTGCCTCGGACCCTTTGAACACTGAAGCTTTCTTT.